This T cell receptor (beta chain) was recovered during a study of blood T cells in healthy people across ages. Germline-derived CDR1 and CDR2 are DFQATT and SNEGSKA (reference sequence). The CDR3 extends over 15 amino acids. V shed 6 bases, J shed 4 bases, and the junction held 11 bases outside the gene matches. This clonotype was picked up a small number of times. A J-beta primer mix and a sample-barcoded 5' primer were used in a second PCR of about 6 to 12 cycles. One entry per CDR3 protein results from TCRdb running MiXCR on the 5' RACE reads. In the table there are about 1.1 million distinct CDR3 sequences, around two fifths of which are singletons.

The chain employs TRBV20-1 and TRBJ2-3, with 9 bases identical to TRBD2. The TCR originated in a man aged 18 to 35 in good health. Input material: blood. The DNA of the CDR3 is TGCAGTGCCAGCCCCGCTAGCGGGGTCTCAGATACGCAGTATTTT. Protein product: CSASPASGVSDTQYF.